This TCR beta chain comes out of a study of T cell clonality in common variable immunodeficiency. General study findings and limits: Compared with controls, CVID subjects had fewer shared TCRbeta clones.

Only in-frame clones appear in the TCRdb table, and some are missing; sequencing was by immunoSEQ multiplex PCR. The table lists tens of thousands of clones, with no singletons. This clone was counted at least ten times. Its antigen is unidentified. Read coverage stops 3 residues before the CDR3 terminus; the germline J gene supplies the remainder. Trimming shortened V by 2 bases and J by 2 bases, and 7 bases separated the two germline ends. This CDR3 is 13 amino acids long. The V gene's germline CDR1 is SGHNT and CDR2 YYREEE (reference sequence). J is TRBJ2-5 and V is TRBV5-4, with unresolved D. The sequence derives from a person aged 18 to 70 in good health. The sample consisted of peripheral blood mononuclear cells. The CDR3 is CASSLPTQETQYF. The CDR3 DNA, read in part, is TGTGCCAGCAGCTTACCTACTCAAGAGACC.